This TCR beta chain was obtained from a study of T cell clonality in common variable immunodeficiency. About this clone itself: The antigen is not known. The CDR3 extends 3 residues past the end of the read, so its final part is completed from the germline J gene.

The table came from immunoSEQ multiplex PCR; TCRdb's copy has only in-frame clones and leaves some out. This sample shows approximately 45,000 clones and no singletons; roughly 1.9% rests with the ten largest. Patients and controls were mostly of Caucasian heritage. General observations from the study: Links between repertoire features and CVID complications were heterogeneity-limited. Authors noted CVID clonality's cause needs subpopulation repertoire sequencing. Compared with healthy controls, CVID subjects showed increased TCRbeta clonality, mostly in about a third.

Looked up from germline, CDR1 is KGHSH and CDR2 is LQKENI. V lost 3 bases and J lost 1, with 9 bases in between. The length of the CDR3 is 15 residues. The receptor was derived from a person aged 18 to 75 in good health. V usage is TRBV18 and J usage is TRBJ2-2; perhaps TRBD2 as D (5 bases). Sequencing was done on a sample of peripheral blood mononuclear cells. The part of the CDR3 DNA that was read is TGTGCCAGCTCACCTCTAAGCGGGAACACCGGGGAG. Amino acids: CASSPLSGNTGE. The CDR3 reads in full as CASSPLSGNTGELFF. Full variable domain (remainder filled in from reference TRBV18 and TRBJ2-2): NAGVMQNPRHLVRRRGQEARLRCSPMKGHSHVYWYRQLPEEGLKFMVYLQKENIIDESGMPKERFSAEFPKEGPSILRIQQVVRGDSAAYFCASSPLSGNTGELFFGEGSRLTVL.